This TCR beta chain was profiled in a study of T cell changes during pregnancy in multiple sclerosis. Assay used: immunoSEQ multiplex PCR; TCRdb lists only in-frame clones, some missing. The sample has 85,000 to 130,000 clones, under 95% seen once. The source is a female donor with multiple sclerosis, enrolled in a pregnancy study. The sample here was peripheral blood, taken before pregnancy.

CDR3 DNA sequence: TGCGCCAGCAGCTCCATTGTGACAACCAACACTGAAGCTTTCTTT. It translates to CASSSIVTTNTEAFF. The chain links TRBV5-1 to TRBJ1-1; D call uncertain. This CDR3 has 15 amino acids. Germline lookup yields CDR1 SGHRS and CDR2 YFSETQ. Trimming took off 3 bases at V and 2 bases at J, with 14 bases between the two ends.